This T cell receptor (beta chain) was found in a study of T cell repertoires in cytomegalovirus infection. TCRdb reanalysed the reads using MiXCR and keeps one entry per CDR3 protein. The table lists approximately 200,000 distinct CDR3 sequences, 28% of them singletons. Study outcomes and limitations: Accumulated public TCR beta family frequency recognized individuals carrying CMV together with the relevant HLA. The ex vivo response showed dominance by HLA-C-restricted CMV-specific TCR beta clonotypes.

V dropped 5 bases and J dropped 6; count of bases not matched to a gene: 3. The V gene's germline CDR1 is GTSNPN and CDR2 SVGIG (reference sequence). The CDR3 consists of 11 residues. With respect to this clonotype: Its antigen is unknown.

The rearrangement joins TRBV30 to TRBJ2-7, with TRBD1 matching over 8 bases. Sequencing was performed on PBMCs. The origin of this receptor is a human donor in good health (CMV status not recorded). Some clones in this sample may be carry-over from other donors' samples. In nucleotides, the CDR3 is TGTGCCTGGTCAACAGGGGGCGAGCAGTACTTC. Its protein product is CAWSTGGEQYF.